The 16 T cell receptor beta chains below all came from one sample that was sequenced in a study of breast tumors, draining lymph nodes, adjacent tissues (dated by TCRdb to about 2016). The method behind the library was multiplex PCR. Data came from an Illumina HiSeq 2000. Starting from the raw public reads, TCRdb applied fastp trimming at Q25, assembled clones with MiXCR and retained in-frame beta chains. Rows with a matching CDR3 protein are joined into one entry that keeps the most common DNA and genes. The table for this sample lists about 22,000 distinct CDR3 sequences; roughly three fifths of them were counted only once. The ten largest clones take up approximately 21% of the sample. Material for sequencing was tumor-adjacent breast tissue. These receptors were collected from a female donor with breast cancer. Some clones in this sample may be carry-over from other donors' samples.

The sample holds many counts of this clonotype. The rearrangement joins TRBV13 to TRBJ2-7, with D uncertain. Trimming cost V 5 bases and J 1 base, with 9 bases left between them. The CDR3 runs 13 residues. The V gene's germline CDR1 is PRHDT and CDR2 FYEKMQ (reference sequence). The CDR3 DNA sequence: TGTGCCAGCAGCCACGGCCCTTCCTACGAGCAGTACTTC. It specifies CASSHGPSYEQYF.

The V and J genes are TRBV2 and TRBJ2-7; D is undetermined. The CDR3 runs 12 residues. Germline values: CDR1 SNHLY, CDR2 FYNNEI. V gave up 3 bases and J gave up 3 bases, with 6 bases separating them. CDR3 coding DNA: TGTGCCAGCAGTGATAGGGACTACGAGCAGTACTTC. Protein sequence: CASSDRDYEQYF.

This sequence joins TRBV20-1 and TRBJ1-2, with 10 bases that match TRBD1. Germline V gene lookup returns CDR1 DFQATT and CDR2 SNEGSKA (reference sequence). The CDR3 contains 15 residues. Trimming at V came to 6 bases and at J to 5 bases, leaving 12 bases not matched to a gene. DNA for the CDR3: TGCAGTGCCAGCAGCCCGACAGGGGGCGTGTATGGCTACACCTTC. Translating it yields CSASSPTGGVYGYTF.

The chain is built from TRBV29-1 and TRBJ2-7; TRBD2 agrees at 8 bases. V shed 1 base and J 2 bases; nucleotides not matched to a gene: 1. Per germline, CDR1 SQVTM and CDR2 ANQGSEA. The CDR3 is 13 amino acids. The CDR3 bases are TGCAGCGTTGAAGTAGCGGGAACCTACGAGCAGTACTTC. Its translation: CSVEVAGTYEQYF.

This clonotype was found a few times. V is TRBV7-8 and J is TRBJ1-2; 7 nucleotides line up with TRBD1. The J segment lost 9 bases and the V segment lost 2 bases, leaving 6 bases of the junction unmatched. This CDR3 contains 13 residues. From germline, CDR1 is SGHVS and CDR2 FQNEAQ. The CDR3 protein is CASSLSNRGSYTF. The CDR3 region has the DNA TGTGCCAGCAGCTTATCTAACAGGGGAAGCTACACCTTC. The variable domain in full, completed from reference TRBV7-8 and TRBJ1-2, reads GAGVSQSPRYKVAKRGQDVALRCDPISGHVSLFWYQQALGQGPEFLTYFQNEAQLDKSGLPSDRFFAERPEGSVSTLKIQRTQQEDSAVYLCASSLSNRGSYTFGSGTRLTVV.

J is TRBJ2-3 and V is TRBV30; no definite D call. V lost 3 bases and J 2 bases, leaving 12 bases between the germline ends. The CDR3 is 14 amino acids. Germline V gene lookup returns CDR1 GTSNPN and CDR2 SVGIG (reference sequence). The CDR3 loop is CAWSASAHTDTQYF. For the CDR3, the DNA is TGTGCCTGGAGCGCTTCGGCACACACAGATACGCAGTATTTT.

This clonotype was seen repeatedly, ten times or more. A much larger clone differs from this one at a single base, so this may be a read error. The genes are TRBV6-5 and TRBJ1-2; D gene unclear. Looked up from germline, CDR1 is MNHEY and CDR2 is SVGAGI. The V end was cut by 5 bases, the J end by 2 bases, with 12 bases between. The CDR3 extends over 14 amino acids. This CDR3 reads CASSPMGQNYGYTF. The CDR3 coding sequence is TGTGCCAGCAGTCCCATGGGCCAGAACTATGGCTACACCTTC.

J is TRBJ2-1 and V is TRBV7-2; tentative D call: TRBD1 (5 bases). From germline, CDR1 is SGHTA and CDR2 FQGNSA. Trimming pared 7 bases from V and 2 bases from J, leaving 12 bases between. CDR3 length equals 14 residues. CDR3 loop: CASTPGYTYNEQFF. The CDR3 DNA sequence: TGTGCCAGCACACCAGGGTATACCTACAATGAGCAGTTCTTC.

About this clonotype itself: A read error may produce the germline difference seen at one junction end. The genes are TRBV7-9 and TRBJ2-5, with 14 bases lining up with TRBD2. Germline loops: CDR1 SEHNR, CDR2 FQNEAQ (reference sequence). The CDR3 has 14 amino acids. The CDR3 sequence: CASSGLAGGETRYF. For the CDR3, the DNA is TGTGCCAGCAGCGGACTAGCGGGGGGTGAGACCCGGTACTTC.

The chain uses TRBV15 and TRBJ1-2; the D is unclear. This CDR3 contains 14 residues. V gave up 0 bases and J gave up 3 bases, with 8 bases separating them. CDR1 is LNHNV and CDR2 is YYDKDF in the germline V gene (reference sequence). CDR3 loop: CATSRDRQDYGYTF. DNA of the CDR3: TGTGCCACCAGCAGAGATCGGCAGGACTATGGCTACACCTTC. The full variable domain, completed using reference TRBV15 and TRBJ1-2, is DAMVIQNPRYQVTQFGKPVTLSCSQTLNHNVMYWYQQKSSQAPKLLFHYYDKDFNNEADTPDNFQSRRPNTSFCFLDIRSPGLGDTAMYLCATSRDRQDYGYTFGSGTRLTVV.

By proportion, this clonotype is medium-sized. The V call is TRBV5-8, the J call TRBJ2-7; D ambiguous. The CDR3 runs 13 residues. V was cut by 4 bases and J by 6 bases, with 14 bases left in between. Germline loops: CDR1 SGHTS, CDR2 YDEGEE. The CDR3 coding sequence is TGTGCCAGCAGCACGCACGTTTTGATCGAGCAGTACTTC. As protein: CASSTHVLIEQYF.

A remark on this clonotype: Lacking the conserved final phenylalanine or tryptophan, this CDR3 likely reflects a read error. V and J are TRBV5-4 and TRBJ2-7; D not resolved. The CDR3 is 13 residues long. Germline-derived CDR1 and CDR2 are SGHNT and YYREEE (reference sequence). The CDR3 DNA sequence: TGTGCCAGCAGCTCACCCACCCCCTACGGGCAGTACCTC. Amino acid sequence: CASSSPTPYGQYL.

This chain connects TRBV13 to TRBJ2-1, with 14 bases fitting TRBD2. The CDR3 has 16 amino acids. Trimming took 4 bases from V and 6 from J; bases not matched to a gene: 5. CDR1 PRHDT and CDR2 FYEKMQ come from the germline V gene (reference sequence). CDR3 coding DNA: TGTGCCAGCAGCTATGCGGGACTAGCGGGGGTCAATGAGCAGTTCTTC. This encodes CASSYAGLAGVNEQFF. Full variable domain (missing parts from reference TRBV13 and TRBJ2-1): AAGVIQSPRHLIKEKRETATLKCYPIPRHDTVYWYQQGPGQDPQFLISFYEKMQSDKGSIPDRFSAQQFSDYHSELNMSSLELGDSALYFCASSYAGLAGVNEQFFGPGTRLTVL.

This clonotype was detected once. The chain has TRBV19 and TRBJ1-3; TRBD1 aligns across 10 bases. Germline V gene sequence: CDR1 LNHDA, CDR2 SQIVND (reference sequence). The length of the CDR3 is 15 residues. With V trimmed by 5 bases and J by 2 bases, 3 bases remained unmatched. This CDR3 reads CASSLTGGTGNTIYF. The CDR3 DNA follows: TGTGCCAGTAGTTTGACAGGGGGCACTGGAAACACCATATATTTT.

Ten or more counts support this clonotype. V is TRBV6-5 and J is TRBJ2-7, with 8 bases aligning to TRBD2. The trim removed 5 bases at V and 2 bases at J, leaving 5 bases unmatched. The CDR3 consists of 14 residues. Germline V gene data show CDR1 as MNHEY and CDR2 as SVGAGI. For the CDR3, the DNA is TGTGCCAGCAGTCCCCGGGGGGGGCCCTACGAGCAGTACTTC. It specifies CASSPRGGPYEQYF.

The CDR3 DNA reads as TGTGCCACCAGTCAGGTCGAGCAGTACGTC. This gives the protein CATSQVEQYV. The chain has TRBV24-1 and TRBJ2-7; no clear D gene. Germline assignment: CDR1 KGHDR and CDR2 SFDVKD. V lost 6 bases, J lost 6 bases, and 5 bases lay in between. The CDR3 runs 10 residues.